This T cell receptor (beta chain) was recovered during a study of blood T cells in healthy people across ages. Healthy Caucasian individuals from Russia aged 6 to 90 were enrolled as donors. CDR3 length: 15 residues. Trimming at V came to 5 bases and at J to 5 bases, leaving 10 bases not matched to a gene. The table lists this clonotype with a few counts. Antigen specificity is unknown. Notes on the study in general: Both higher diversity and more naive CD4+ cells marked long-lived donors when set against aged donors.

Next came a second PCR, run for roughly 7 to 12 cycles, which used a sample-barcoded 5' primer along with a J-beta primer mix. Each CDR3 protein is one row after TCRdb ran MiXCR on the 5' RACE reads. The data show 1.2 million to 1.5 million distinct CDR3 sequences, approximately 38% seen once. The V call is TRBV12-3 or TRBV12-4, the J call TRBJ2-5; 8 positions match TRBD2. Material: blood. The origin of this receptor is a woman aged 18-30 years in good health. CDR3 sequence (DNA): TGTGCCAGCAGTAACGTTGCGGGGGGCGCGGAGACCCAGTACTTC. Translation gives CASSNVAGGAETQYF.